The 8 T cell receptor beta chains below all came from one sample that was sequenced in a study of beta chain features in type 1 diabetes. General study findings and limits: Type 1 diabetes patients showed a moderate but significant shortening of TCRB CDR3s in all four CD4+ subsets.

Antigens for these TCRs are unknown. The study reverse transcribed the entire isolated RNA, so it sequenced expressed TCRB transcripts. Profiled with immunoSEQ multiplex PCR; TCRdb holds only in-frame clones, not every one. The sample includes approximately 170,000 clones, roughly 8% seen only once; the top ten take about 0.5%. Sequences were obtained from central memory CD4+ T cells from blood. The receptors stem from a man between 18 and 29 years old with type 1 diabetes.

This clone has just a few counts. The J gene is TRBJ1-2, the V gene TRBV7-9; TRBD1 is a possible D gene (6 bases). Germline values: CDR1 SEHNR, CDR2 FQNEAQ (reference sequence). Deletions cut 6 bases from V and 8 bases from J, with 16 bases between. This CDR3 spans 13 amino acids. As DNA, the CDR3 is TGTGCCAGCAGTTTGCAGGGGCGCGACGGCTACACCTTC. It translates to CASSLQGRDGYTF.

Only a few counts were recorded for this clone. V gene TRBV7-2 combines with J gene TRBJ2-1; 7 nucleotides align to TRBD2. The CDR3 runs to 14 residues. CDR1 and CDR2 from the germline V gene are SGHTA and FQGNSA. V trimming: 1 base; J trimming: 6 bases; junction bases outside the gene matches: 3. CDR3 amino acids: CASSLGWTSNEQFF. For the CDR3, the DNA is TGTGCCAGCAGCTTAGGTTGGACTAGCAATGAGCAGTTCTTC. Variable domain in full (rest from reference TRBV7-2 and TRBJ2-1): GAGVSQSPSNKVTEKGKDVELRCDPISGHTALYWYRQSLGQGLEFLIYFQGNSAPDKSGLPSDRFSAERTGGSVSTLTIQRTQQEDSAVYLCASSLGWTSNEQFFGPGTRLTVL.

This clone was detected a few times. CDR3 nucleotide sequence: TGTGCCAGCAGTTACCGGGATTGGACTGAAGCTTTCTTT. It encodes CASSYRDWTEAFF. The V call is TRBV6-5, the J call TRBJ1-1; D is uncertain. In germline, CDR1 is MNHEY, CDR2 SVGAGI. The CDR3 runs 13 residues. V was cut by 2 bases and J by 5 bases, with 9 bases left in between.

The chain links TRBV5-4 to TRBJ2-7; D not resolved. This CDR3 is built from 11 residues. The V end was cut by 2 bases, the J end by 2 bases, with 2 bases between. Germline CDR1 SGHNT, CDR2 YYREEE (reference sequence). CDR3 nucleotides: TGTGCCAGCAGCTTCACCTACGAGCAGTACTTC. This codes for CASSFTYEQYF.

This clone occurred a few times. The chain is built from TRBV6-6 and TRBJ2-1; TRBD2 agrees at 10 bases. V lost 6 bases to trimming and J lost 5 bases; unmatched junction nucleotides: 4. There are 14 residues in the CDR3. Germline CDR1 MNHNY, CDR2 SVGAGI (reference sequence). The CDR3 reads CASRLAGEDNEQFF. The CDR3 DNA follows: TGTGCCAGCAGGCTAGCGGGGGAGGACAATGAGCAGTTCTTC.

The chain has TRBV18 and TRBJ1-6, with 7 bases aligning to TRBD1. The CDR3 consists of 20 residues. CDR1 KGHSH and CDR2 LQKENI come from the germline V gene. The V gene end was trimmed by 5 bases and the J gene end by 7 bases; junction bases not matched to a gene: 23. The CDR3 region is CASSKSTGSVTAALNSPLHF. The CDR3 region has the DNA TGTGCCAGCTCAAAATCGACAGGGTCGGTAACGGCTGCATTGAATTCACCCCTCCACTTT. The whole variable domain, filled in from reference TRBV18 and TRBJ1-6, reads NAGVMQNPRHLVRRRGQEARLRCSPMKGHSHVYWYRQLPEEGLKFMVYLQKENIIDESGMPKERFSAEFPKEGPSILRIQQVVRGDSAAYFCASSKSTGSVTAALNSPLHFGNGTRLTVT.

This chain uses TRBV7-6 with TRBJ1-2; no clear D gene. Between the trimmed V and J ends, which lost 4 bases and 4 bases, there was a span of 10 bases. Germline V CDR1 and CDR2: SGHVS, FNYEAQ. This CDR3 region has 13 residues. The DNA for the CDR3 is TGTGCCAGCAGCTCCTACAGAGCCTATGGCTACACCTTC. Translation: CASSSYRAYGYTF.

This clone came up a few times. The rearrangement joins TRBV30 to TRBJ2-7; D not resolved. The CDR3 is made up of 12 amino acids. Germline-derived CDR1 and CDR2 are GTSNPN and SVGIG (reference sequence). The CDR3 spells CALERTYYEQYF. DNA of the CDR3: TGTGCTCTCGAGCGCACGTACTACGAGCAGTACTTC.